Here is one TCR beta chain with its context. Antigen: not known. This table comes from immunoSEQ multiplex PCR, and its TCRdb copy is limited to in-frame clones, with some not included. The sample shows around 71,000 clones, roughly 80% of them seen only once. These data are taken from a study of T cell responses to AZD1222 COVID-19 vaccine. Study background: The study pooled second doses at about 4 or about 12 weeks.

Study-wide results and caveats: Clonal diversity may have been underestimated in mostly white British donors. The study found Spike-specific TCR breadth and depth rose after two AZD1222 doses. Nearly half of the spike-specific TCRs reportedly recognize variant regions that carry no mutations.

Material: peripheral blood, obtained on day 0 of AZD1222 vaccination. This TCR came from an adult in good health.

The CDR3 spells CASSLAAGTNEKLFF. The CDR3 bases are TGCGCCAGCAGCTTGGCCGCGGGGACTAATGAAAAACTGTTTTTT. The chain couples TRBV5-1 to TRBJ1-4; D gene uncertain. CDR3 length equals 15 residues. Germline lookup yields CDR1 SGHRS and CDR2 YFSETQ. Trimming left V 0 bases short and J 2 bases short, with 8 bases between.